This TCR beta chain was captured by sequencing in a study of regulatory T cells in long-lasting Graves disease. Time point of the sample: newly diagnosed GD, antithyroid drugs for less than 3 months. From PBMCs, RNA was extracted and then used to make the TCR library. Investigators prepared the TCR beta libraries by applying iRepertoire HTBI primers and Arm-PCR of CDR3 regions. TCRdb processed the multiplex PCR reads anew with MiXCR; each CDR3 protein has one entry. Of some 200,000 distinct CDR3 sequences in the sample, roughly 19% are singletons; the top ten hold about 11%. CDR3 length: 15 residues. The J segment lost 8 bases and the V segment lost 5 bases, leaving 14 bases of the junction unmatched. CDR1 and CDR2 from the germline V gene are MNHEY and SVGAGI. In this sample, this clonotype turned up once. These data were also filed under a second study, of T cells in Graves' hyperthyroidism and ophthalmopathy.

The TCR was taken from a woman between 25 and 40 years old with Graves disease. Sequencing used peripheral blood mononuclear cells (PBMCs), obtained at new diagnosis, from a patient treated with antithyroid drugs. The gene calls are TRBV6-5 and TRBJ2-5, with 7 bases fitting TRBD1. The CDR3 sequence is CASSTRTGGPGTQYF. CDR3 bases: TGTGCCAGCAGTACTCGGACAGGAGGACCTGGAACCCAGTACTTC.